Each of the 7 T cell receptor beta chains below was sequenced from the same sample in a study of blood T cell repertoires in COVID-19. Profiling relied on immunoSEQ multiplex PCR, and the TCRdb table lists in-frame clones only, not all of them. This sample has around 91,000 clones, with roughly 88% found just once. The specimen sequenced was peripheral blood. Receptors were obtained from a human donor in a cohort sampled during active COVID-19.

The sample holds a few counts of this clone. The chain is built from TRBV2 and TRBJ1-2; D possibly corresponds to TRBD1 (5 bases). Trimming shortened V by 5 bases and J by 2 bases, and 6 bases separated the two germline ends. The CDR3 is made up of 12 amino acids. The germline V gene has CDR1 SNHLY and CDR2 FYNNEI. The CDR3 bases are TGTGCCAGCAGTAGGACAAACTATGGCTACACCTTC. This encodes CASSRTNYGYTF.

The rearrangement joins TRBV6-2 or TRBV6-3 to TRBJ2-1; 9 bases map to TRBD1. V shed 5 bases and J 7 bases; nucleotides not matched to a gene: 27. The length of the CDR3 is 21 residues. Germline values: CDR1 MNHEY, CDR2 SVGEGT. The CDR3 reads CASSRRVPGQGRRIHRNEQFF. Here the CDR3 DNA reads TGTGCCAGCAGTCGCCGGGTCCCGGGACAGGGAAGAAGGATACATAGGAATGAGCAGTTCTTC.

This clone was observed a few times. V and J are TRBV6-2 or TRBV6-3 and TRBJ1-1; 7 bases agree with TRBD1. The trim removed 5 bases at V and 7 bases at J, leaving 7 bases unmatched. The V gene's germline CDR1 is MNHEY and CDR2 SVGEGT. The CDR3 spans 13 residues. The CDR3 protein is CASSLGTVGEAFF. CDR3 nucleotide sequence: TGTGCCAGCAGTCTGGGGACAGTAGGTGAAGCTTTCTTT.

The V gene is TRBV27, the J gene TRBJ2-7; D possibly corresponds to TRBD1 (7 bases). V dropped 4 bases and J dropped 3 bases, with 10 bases sitting between them. CDR1 is MNHEY and CDR2 is SMNVEV in the germline V gene (reference sequence). The CDR3 sequence is 13 residues long. The CDR3 loop reads CASSSQGGYEQYF. The CDR3 bases are TGTGCCAGCAGTTCGCAGGGGGGCTACGAGCAGTACTTC.

The chain recombines TRBV6-2 or TRBV6-3 with TRBJ1-3; D remains ambiguous. Germline CDR1 is MNHEY and CDR2 is SVGEGT. Trimming took 5 bases from V and 0 from J, leaving 17 bases between them. The CDR3 has 17 amino acids. The CDR3 DNA sequence: TGTGCCAGCAGTCAATCGACACTCCTACGCTCTGGAAACACCATATATTTT. It translates to CASSQSTLLRSGNTIYF.

This clone was counted only a few times. This chain connects TRBV27 to TRBJ2-7; D not resolved. This CDR3 region has 15 residues. Trimming stripped 1 base from V and 2 bases from J, with 12 bases between. Germline CDR1 and CDR2: MNHEY and SMNVEV (reference sequence). The CDR3 DNA follows: TGTGCCAGCAGTTTATTGGGCTCACCCACCTACGAGCAGTACTTC. As protein: CASSLLGSPTYEQYF.

The chain carries TRBV7-2 and TRBJ2-1, with 11 positions matching TRBD2. The V gene's germline CDR1 is SGHTA and CDR2 FQGNSA. This CDR3 contains 15 residues. After removal of 5 bases from V and 4 bases from J, the junction contained 4 bases not matched to a gene. This CDR3 reads CASSPRTSGYNEQFF. The CDR3 nucleotides read TGTGCCAGCAGCCCTCGGACTAGCGGGTACAATGAGCAGTTCTTC. The variable domain in full, with the rest retrieved from reference TRBV7-2 and TRBJ2-1, is GAGVSQSPSNKVTEKGKDVELRCDPISGHTALYWYRQSLGQGLEFLIYFQGNSAPDKSGLPSDRFSAERTGGSVSTLTIQRTQQEDSAVYLCASSPRTSGYNEQFFGPGTRLTVL.